The 11 T cell receptor beta chains listed next were all sequenced from one sample in a study of cytomegalovirus exposure and HLA in healthy donors (dated by TCRdb to about 2017). Libraries were prepared through the immunoSEQ multiplex PCR assay. For the multiplex PCR, a mixture combining 60 forward primers for TCR Vbeta segments and 13 reverse primers for TCR Jbeta segments was used. Here the immuneACCESS table is served through TCRdb, limited to in-frame sequences with V and J called. Missing clones are a known gap in these copies; in checked studies unresolved V genes cover under half, and the rest lacks a known reason. This sample gives fewer than 250,000 clones in total; about 86% of them show up just once. Around 1.6% of the sample belongs to the ten largest clones. Sequenced sample: PBMCs. Receptors were obtained from a man in his forties or fifties in good health and CMV-seropositive.

This clone has just a few counts. The chain couples TRBV11-3 to TRBJ2-1, with 9 bases lining up with TRBD1. With V trimmed by 5 bases and J by 10 bases, 3 bases remained unmatched. The CDR3 spans 12 residues. Germline V gene lookup returns CDR1 SGHNT and CDR2 YENEEA. The CDR3: CASSRTGGEQFF. The CDR3 region has the DNA TGTGCCAGCAGCCGTACAGGGGGCGAGCAGTTCTTC.

Here the CDR3 reads CASSTRAGQGAFF. CDR3 sequence (DNA): TGTGCCAGCAGTACCCGGGCAGGGCAAGGAGCTTTCTTT. This sequence joins TRBV6-6 and TRBJ1-1, with TRBD1 as a possible D gene (5 bases). The CDR3 loop spans 13 amino acids. Germline lookup yields CDR1 MNHNY and CDR2 SVGAGI (reference sequence). V gave up 5 bases and J gave up 10 bases, with 17 bases separating them.

CDR3 region: CASRYRNSNQPQHF. The CDR3 DNA reads as TGTGCCAGCAGATACAGGAATAGCAATCAGCCCCAGCATTTT. V and J are TRBV6-1 and TRBJ1-5; D perhaps matches TRBD1 (5 bases). The CDR3 has 14 amino acids. CDR1 MNHNS and CDR2 SASEGT come from the germline V gene. Trimming took 6 bases from V and 0 from J, leaving 9 bases between them.

The rearrangement joins TRBV6-5 to TRBJ1-5; no definite D call. Germline V CDR1 and CDR2: MNHEY, SVGAGI. The CDR3 loop spans 12 amino acids. The V and J ends lost 5 bases and 6 bases respectively, with 8 bases between them. The DNA of the CDR3 is TGTGCCAGCAGTACGCCCAGTCAGCCCCAGCATTTT. Translation gives CASSTPSQPQHF.

The V call is TRBV5-1, the J call TRBJ1-1; no reliable D call. V was trimmed by 0 bases and J by 1 base, leaving 7 bases between them. The CDR3 loop spans 14 amino acids. Per germline, CDR1 SGHRS and CDR2 YFSETQ. Here the CDR3 DNA reads TGCGCCAGCAGCTTGGGCAGCGAGAACACTGAAGCTTTCTTT. It encodes CASSLGSENTEAFF.

The V call is TRBV27, the J call TRBJ2-5; D is unresolved. Deletions cut 8 bases from V and 3 bases from J, with 10 bases between. This CDR3 region has 12 residues. In germline, CDR1 is MNHEY, CDR2 SMNVEV (reference sequence). The CDR3 bases are TGTGCCAGCGCCGCGGCCAAAGAGACCCAGTACTTC. Translated, it gives CASAAAKETQYF.

Only one count was recorded for this clone. The V call is TRBV10-3, the J call TRBJ1-5; 9 nucleotides align to TRBD1. V lost 4 bases, J lost 7 bases, and 8 bases stayed unmatched. Germline V gene data show CDR1 as ENHRY and CDR2 as SYGVKD. This CDR3 comprises 15 residues. The CDR3 nucleotides are TGTGCCATCAGTGGCCGGGACAGGGCAGGACAGCCCCAGCATTTT. Translation gives CAISGRDRAGQPQHF.

The chain combines TRBV5-1 with TRBJ1-1; D is ambiguous. V was shortened by 4 bases and J by 1 base, with 8 bases between the two germline ends. From germline, CDR1 is SGHRS and CDR2 YFSETQ. The CDR3 contains 13 residues. CDR3 residues: CASSIQTNTEAFF. DNA of the CDR3: TGCGCCAGCAGCATACAGACGAACACTGAAGCTTTCTTT. Drawing the rest from reference TRBV5-1 and TRBJ1-1, the complete variable domain is KAGVTQTPRYLIKTRGQQVTLSCSPISGHRSVSWYQQTPGQGLQFLFEYFSETQRNKGNFPGRFSGRQFSNSRSEMNVSTLELGDSALYLCASSIQTNTEAFFGQGTRLTVV.

The J gene is TRBJ1-2, the V gene TRBV4-3, with TRBD1 identical over 9 bases. J gave up 1 base and V 1 base, and 4 bases lay outside the gene matches. The CDR3 covers 16 residues. CDR1 and CDR2 from the germline V gene are LGHNA and YSLEER. The CDR3 loop is CASSQGRTGVNYGYTF. The CDR3 bases are TGCGCCAGCAGCCAAGGTCGGACAGGGGTTAACTATGGCTACACCTTC.

The CDR3 reads CASSLDLRGYTF. The DNA of the CDR3 is TGCGCCAGCAGCTTGGATCTTCGGGGCTACACCTTC. V gene TRBV5-1 combines with J gene TRBJ1-2; D unresolved. The germline V and J ends were trimmed by 0 bases and 8 bases, with 8 bases remaining between them. Germline V lookup: CDR1 SGHRS, CDR2 YFSETQ. The CDR3 runs to 12 residues.

The CDR3 sequence: CASSILMWDTPYSNQPQHF. DNA for the CDR3: TGTGCCAGTAGTATTCTGATGTGGGACACTCCTTATAGCAATCAGCCCCAGCATTTT. This chain uses TRBV19 with TRBJ1-5; D may be TRBD1 (6 bases). The CDR3 runs 19 residues. CDR1 LNHDA and CDR2 SQIVND come from the germline V gene (reference sequence). Trimming took 3 bases from V and 0 from J, leaving 21 bases between them.